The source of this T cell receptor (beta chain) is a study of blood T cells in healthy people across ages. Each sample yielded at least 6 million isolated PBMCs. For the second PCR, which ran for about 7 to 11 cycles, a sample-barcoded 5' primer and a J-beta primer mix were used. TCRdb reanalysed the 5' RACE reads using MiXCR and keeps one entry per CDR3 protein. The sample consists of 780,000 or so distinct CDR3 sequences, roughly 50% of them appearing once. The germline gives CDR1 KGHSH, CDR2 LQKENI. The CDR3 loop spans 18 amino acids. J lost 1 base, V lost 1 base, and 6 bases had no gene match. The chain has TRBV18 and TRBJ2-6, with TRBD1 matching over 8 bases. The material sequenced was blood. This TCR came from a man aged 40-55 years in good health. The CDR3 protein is CASSPQGQVSSGANVLTF. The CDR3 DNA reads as TGTGCCAGCTCACCACAGGGACAGGTCTCATCTGGGGCCAACGTCCTGACTTTC.